These 26 T cell receptor beta chains were sequenced from one sample in a study of T-cell memory formation after mild COVID-19. MiXCR, run by TCRdb on the 5' RACE reads, gives a single entry per CDR3 protein. The sample lists 200,000 to 300,000 distinct CDR3 sequences; 16% were seen once. What was sequenced was PBMCs or a T cell subset sorted from them (not recorded which). These TCRs come from a man aged 18 to 35 who had mild COVID-19 (a few samples of this study predate the infection). Cell type and time point are not known.

This clonotype was seen at least ten times. The chain couples TRBV4-1 to TRBJ2-7; 8 bases map to TRBD2. The germline CDR1 and CDR2 sequences are MGHRA and YSYEKL. Germline trimming cut 1 base from V and 6 bases from J; bases unmatched to any gene: 5. The CDR3 has 14 amino acids. In DNA form, the CDR3 reads TGCGCCAGCAGCCAAGGGACTAGCTCATCCGAGCAGTACTTC. Translated, it gives CASSQGTSSSEQYF.

To note about this clonotype: A much more abundant neighbour one base away suggests this may be a read error. J is TRBJ1-1 and V is TRBV20-1; tentatively, D is TRBD1 (6 bases). CDR1 DFQATT and CDR2 SNEGSKA come from the germline V gene (reference sequence). This CDR3 is built from 15 residues. V was shortened by 2 bases and J by 1 base, with 14 bases between the two germline ends. The CDR3 DNA follows: TGCAGTGCTAGAAATGCGGGGGCTGGGAACACTGAAGCTTTCTTT. It translates to CSARNAGAGNTEAFF.

This clonotype showed up many times. This chain uses TRBV7-6 with TRBJ2-3; possible D gene TRBD2, 6 bases. There are 16 residues in the CDR3. Trimming took off 1 base at V and 1 base at J, with 12 bases between the two ends. CDR1 and CDR2 from the germline V gene are SGHVS and FNYEAQ. CDR3 coding DNA: TGTGCCAGCAGCTTAGAGCGGGCGGCAGGCACAGATACGCAGTATTTT. Translating it yields CASSLERAAGTDTQYF.

The chain carries TRBV4-3 and TRBJ2-3; no clear D gene. CDR1 is LGHNA, CDR2 YSLEER, per germline. Trimming took 5 bases from V and 6 from J, leaving 12 bases between them. This CDR3 region has 13 residues. The CDR3 protein is CASSWGWGDTQYF. In DNA form, the CDR3 reads TGCGCCAGCAGCTGGGGTTGGGGTGATACGCAGTATTTT.

The V and J genes are TRBV7-2 and TRBJ2-2; D might be TRBD2 (6 bases). The CDR3 sequence is 16 residues long. V lost 2 bases, J lost 0 bases, and 10 bases lay in between. Germline CDR1 and CDR2: SGHTA and FQGNSA. The CDR3 region has the DNA TGTGCCAGCAGCTTATCTGGGACTTCGAACACCGGGGAGCTGTTTTTT. Protein: CASSLSGTSNTGELFF. Combining the CDR3 with reference TRBV7-2 and TRBJ2-2 gives the whole variable domain GAGVSQSPSNKVTEKGKDVELRCDPISGHTALYWYRQSLGQGLEFLIYFQGNSAPDKSGLPSDRFSAERTGGSVSTLTIQRTQQEDSAVYLCASSLSGTSNTGELFFGEGSRLTVL.

The CDR3 DNA reads TGTGCCAGCAGCCCCGGTTGGGACGTTGCGACCGGGGAGCTGTTTTTT. Its protein is CASSPGWDVATGELFF. V usage is TRBV7-6 and J usage is TRBJ2-2; D might be TRBD1 or TRBD2, each matching 5 bases. The length of the CDR3 is 16 residues. Deletions cut 5 bases from V and 5 bases from J, with 18 bases between. Germline CDR1 and CDR2: SGHVS and FNYEAQ.

The genes are TRBV12-3 or TRBV12-4 and TRBJ1-1, with TRBD1 identical over 8 bases. The V segment lost 0 bases and the J segment 5 bases; nucleotides outside the gene matches: 11. This CDR3 is 17 amino acids long. CDR3 region: CASSLARWTRQGTEAFF. CDR3 sequence (DNA): TGTGCCAGCAGTTTAGCGCGGTGGACCCGACAGGGGACTGAAGCTTTCTTT.

The genes are TRBV20-1 and TRBJ2-2; D could derive from TRBD1 or TRBD2 (6 bases each). The germline V gene encodes CDR1 DFQATT and CDR2 SNEGSKA (reference sequence). V dropped 3 bases and J dropped 1 base, with 15 bases sitting between them. The CDR3 loop spans 16 amino acids. The CDR3 here is CSARGGQGQNTGELFF. The CDR3 DNA reads as TGCAGTGCTAGGGGAGGTCAGGGGCAGAACACCGGGGAGCTGTTTTTT.

The V gene is TRBV12-3 or TRBV12-4, the J gene TRBJ2-2; 7 nucleotides line up with TRBD2. There are 15 residues in the CDR3. Trimming cost V 6 bases and J 3 bases; bases outside gene matches: 7. CDR3 sequence (DNA): TGTGCCAGCAGCCTTAGCGGGTTTGACACCGGGGAGCTGTTTTTT. Residues: CASSLSGFDTGELFF.

This clonotype was counted only a few times. The chain joins TRBV20-1 to TRBJ2-3; TRBD1 or TRBD2 may be the D gene (6 bases each). This CDR3 is 15 amino acids long. The germline CDR1 and CDR2 sequences are DFQATT and SNEGSKA (reference sequence). The V and J ends lost 2 bases and 1 base respectively, with 13 bases between them. CDR3 bases: TGCAGTGCTAGATATGGAGGGACACGCACAGATACGCAGTATTTT. Translation gives CSARYGGTRTDTQYF.

The chain has TRBV9 and TRBJ1-3, with D unclear. The CDR3 runs to 15 residues. The V and J ends lost 0 bases and 0 bases respectively, with 7 bases between them. Germline CDR1 is SGDLS and CDR2 is YYNGEE. The CDR3 DNA reads TGTGCCAGCAGCGTAGAAGCAGCCTCTGGAAACACCATATATTTT. It specifies CASSVEAASGNTIYF.

The chain links TRBV3-1 to TRBJ1-1, with a tentative D call TRBD1 (5 bases). The CDR3 has 15 residues. Germline V CDR1 and CDR2: LGHDT, YNNKEL (reference sequence). Between the trimmed V and J ends, which lost 0 bases and 3 bases, there was a span of 11 bases. In nucleotides, the CDR3 is TGTGCCAGCAGCCAAGAGGGACGCGGGGACACTGAAGCTTTCTTT. Residues: CASSQEGRGDTEAFF.

The sample holds a few counts of this clonotype. The chain couples TRBV6-4 to TRBJ2-2, with 9 bases that match TRBD1. The CDR3 loop spans 14 amino acids. Germline CDR1 is MRHNA and CDR2 is SNTAGT. V lost 0 bases to trimming and J lost 7 bases; unmatched junction nucleotides: 0. CDR3 sequence (DNA): TGTGCCAGCAGTGACTCGACAGGGGGCGGGGAGCTGTTTTTT. Translated: CASSDSTGGGELFF.

This chain links TRBV3-1 with TRBJ2-1; the D gene could be TRBD1 or TRBD2 (6 bases each). Trimming removed 2 bases from V and 12 bases from J, with 14 bases in between. The V gene's germline CDR1 is LGHDT and CDR2 YNNKEL (reference sequence). This CDR3 spans 13 amino acids. The CDR3: CASSQFREGGQFF. CDR3 DNA: TGTGCCAGCAGCCAATTCCGTGAGGGGGGGCAGTTCTTC.

The CDR3 DNA reads as TGTGCCAGCGGCTACGGTTTTCTTGCGGGTGAAAAACTGTTTTTT. It specifies CASGYGFLAGEKLFF. The V and J genes are TRBV28 and TRBJ1-4; D uncertain. V was trimmed by 8 bases and J by 7 bases, leaving 20 bases between them. The germline gives CDR1 MDHEN, CDR2 SYDVKM. The length of the CDR3 is 15 residues.

This chain uses TRBV24-1 with TRBJ2-3; 9 bases match TRBD1. The germline CDR1 and CDR2 sequences are KGHDR and SFDVKD. V lost 4 bases and J lost 4; bases outside the gene matches: 11. This CDR3 has 17 residues. The CDR3 bases are TGTGCCACCAGTGAAATCACCGGGACAGGGTACCCAGATACGCAGTATTTT. It codes for CATSEITGTGYPDTQYF.

In this sample, this clonotype turned up many times. V is TRBV12-3 or TRBV12-4 and J is TRBJ2-7; 9 bases agree with TRBD1. V lost 5 bases, J lost 4 bases, and 12 bases stayed unmatched. The CDR3 has 16 amino acids. The CDR3 sequence: CASSLGQGLGGYEQYF. The CDR3 bases are TGTGCCAGCAGTCTCGGACAGGGGTTAGGTGGGTACGAGCAGTACTTC.

This clonotype was found a few times. The chain links TRBV25-1 to TRBJ1-6; D is perhaps TRBD1 (6 bases). This CDR3 has 15 residues. Germline CDR1 is MGHDK and CDR2 is SYGVNS. Trimming removed 2 bases at V and 8 bases at J, with 13 bases between. The CDR3 reads CASSEPGHPYSPLHF. The CDR3, as DNA: TGTGCCAGCAGTGAACCGGGACACCCTTATTCACCCCTCCACTTT.

V and J are TRBV7-2 and TRBJ1-2, with D perhaps TRBD1 (5 bases). Trimming left V 5 bases short and J 4 bases short, with 14 bases between. Germline assignment: CDR1 SGHTA and CDR2 FQGNSA. This CDR3 comprises 14 residues. CDR3 sequence: CASSPLGTAYGYTF. The CDR3 DNA follows: TGTGCCAGCAGCCCACTCGGGACGGCCTATGGCTACACCTTC.

This clonotype has a handful of counts. The chain joins TRBV5-8 to TRBJ2-4; D not resolved. The CDR3 runs to 11 residues. Germline CDR1 reads SGHTS; CDR2 reads YDEGEE. Trimming removed 3 bases at V and 10 bases at J, with 8 bases between. The CDR3 DNA follows: TGTGCCAGCAGCTGGCCGGTGATTCAGTACTTC. Translated, it gives CASSWPVIQYF.

This clonotype was counted between two and nine times. V usage is TRBV10-3 and J usage is TRBJ2-3; 11 bases fit TRBD2. The CDR3 loop spans 18 amino acids. The ends lost 6 bases at V and 0 bases at J; junction bases unmatched: 11. The germline gives CDR1 ENHRY, CDR2 SYGVKD. Here the CDR3 reads CAIRTLGASGGSTDTQYF. The DNA of the CDR3 is TGTGCCATCAGGACTTTGGGGGCTAGCGGGGGGAGCACAGATACGCAGTATTTT.

The chain recombines TRBV12-3 or TRBV12-4 with TRBJ2-5; possible D gene TRBD1, 5 bases. There are 14 residues in the CDR3. V shed 8 bases and J shed 1 base, with 14 bases lying between them. The CDR3 protein is CASRPPGIQETQYF. Here the CDR3 DNA reads TGTGCCAGCCGTCCGCCAGGGATCCAAGAGACCCAGTACTTC.

This clonotype was seen at least ten times. V gene TRBV6-5 combines with J gene TRBJ2-1; a possible D gene is TRBD2 (6 bases). V was pared by 2 bases and J by 7 bases, with 6 bases between. The CDR3 covers 12 residues. Germline CDR1 reads MNHEY; CDR2 reads SVGAGI. The CDR3 DNA follows: TGTGCCAGCAGTTACGGGGGGAATGAGCAGTTCTTC. Protein product: CASSYGGNEQFF.

This clonotype was seen a few times. The V call is TRBV7-8, the J call TRBJ1-1, with D hard to call. Germline lookup yields CDR1 SGHVS and CDR2 FQNEAQ. V was clipped by 3 bases and J by 1 base, with 12 bases between them. The CDR3 is made up of 15 amino acids. The CDR3 DNA sequence: TGTGCCAGCAGCTTTTTCGGGAAAACGAACACTGAAGCTTTCTTT. Translated: CASSFFGKTNTEAFF.

J is TRBJ1-1 and V is TRBV2, with 9 positions matching TRBD1. The CDR3 covers 14 residues. Germline V lookup: CDR1 SNHLY, CDR2 FYNNEI. With 6 bases clipped from V and 6 bases from J, the junction kept 8 bases outside the gene matches. The CDR3 is CASRPGQGFSEAFF. The CDR3 region has the DNA TGTGCCAGCAGGCCCGGACAGGGGTTTTCTGAAGCTTTCTTT.

This clonotype has a handful of counts. The gene calls are TRBV12-3 or TRBV12-4 and TRBJ1-1; 8 positions match TRBD1. Trimming at V came to 4 bases and at J to 4 bases, leaving 14 bases not matched to a gene. The CDR3 is 17 amino acids. CDR3 sequence reads: CASSSLTTGQGGTEAFF. The DNA of the CDR3 is TGTGCCAGCAGTTCCCTGACTACCGGACAGGGAGGCACTGAAGCTTTCTTT.